These T cell receptor beta chains were read from a single sample in a study of cytomegalovirus exposure and HLA in healthy donors. Clones were sequenced by immunoSEQ multiplex PCR, and TCRdb holds only the in-frame ones, with some missing. The top ten hold approximately 3.8% of the sample, which has more than 100,000 clones, around four fifths seen once. The material sequenced was PBMCs. The receptors derive from a middle-aged woman in good health and CMV-seronegative. The CDR3 runs from the conserved cysteine through the conserved F or W. D genes are given only for firm matches. Rows may omit the clone size; those that give it use once, few, many or a size class.

size	V	D	J	CDR3	DNA
-	TRBV5-1	-	TRBJ2-3	CASREGPTDTQYF	TGCGCCAGCAGGGAGGGCCCCACCGATACGCAGTATTTT
-	TRBV14	-	TRBJ2-3	CASSQLWGQGPGDTQYF	TGTGCCAGCAGCCAGTTGTGGGGGCAGGGCCCCGGAGATACGCAGTATTTT
-	TRBV15	-	TRBJ2-7	CATSRKRAYEQYF	TGTGCCACCAGCAGAAAGAGGGCCTACGAGCAGTACTTC
-	TRBV4-2	-	TRBJ2-7	CASSQDAQMRVVEQYF	TGTGCCAGCAGCCAAGATGCGCAAATGCGGGTTGTCGAGCAGTACTTC
-	TRBV7-8	TRBD2	TRBJ2-1	CASSLVGGLAGVQASEQFF	TGTGCCAGCAGCTTAGTGGGCGGACTAGCGGGGGTTCAGGCTAGTGAGCAGTTCTTC
-	TRBV10-3	TRBD2	TRBJ2-2	CAISDQNLAENTGELFF	TGTGCCATCAGTGATCAAAACCTAGCGGAGAACACCGGGGAGCTGTTTTTT
-	TRBV4-3	-	TRBJ1-5	CASSQDLTRGNQPQHF	TGCGCCAGCAGCCAAGATCTGACTAGGGGAAATCAGCCCCAGCATTTT
-	TRBV11-2	-	TRBJ1-1	CASSPPSGSAAFF	TGTGCCAGCAGCCCACCCTCAGGGTCCGCAGCTTTCTTT
-	TRBV7-3	-	TRBJ1-1	CASSLNGIEAFF	TGTGCCAGCAGCTTAAACGGGATTGAAGCTTTCTTT
-	TRBV4-1	-	TRBJ2-1	CASSQGQYNEQFF	TGCGCCAGCAGCCAAGGACAGTACAATGAGCAGTTCTTC
once	TRBV7-8	-	TRBJ2-1	CASSHGYSAHEQFF	TGTGCCAGCAGCCACGGGTATAGCGCCCATGAGCAGTTCTTC
-	TRBV6-1	-	TRBJ1-1	CASSYQGIGEAFF	TGTGCCAGCAGTTATCAGGGGATTGGTGAAGCTTTCTTT
few	TRBV9	TRBD2	TRBJ2-3	CASALAGDTDTQYF	TGTGCCAGCGCCCTAGCGGGGGACACAGATACGCAGTATTTT
-	TRBV5-1	-	TRBJ2-7	CASSFLGSSSYEQYF	TGCGCCAGCAGCTTCCTGGGCTCCAGCTCCTACGAGCAGTACTTC
-	TRBV28	-	TRBJ2-3	CASSGDWYTDTQYF	TGTGCCAGCAGTGGGGACTGGTACACAGATACGCAGTATTTT
once	TRBV5-4	TRBD1	TRBJ1-2	CASSLGDRGRGGYTF	TGTGCCAGCAGCTTGGGGGACAGGGGGCGCGGTGGCTACACCTTC
-	TRBV9	TRBD1	TRBJ1-2	CASSVDQGAGGYTF	TGTGCCAGCAGCGTAGATCAGGGGGCCGGAGGCTACACCTTC
-	TRBV9	TRBD1	TRBJ1-3	CASSARQGSGNTIYF	TGTGCCAGCAGCGCCCGACAGGGATCAGGAAACACCATATATTTT
once	TRBV7-6	TRBD2	TRBJ2-2	CASSSPLAGTGELFF	TGTGCCAGCAGCTCGCCTCTAGCGGGGACCGGGGAGCTGTTTTTT
-	TRBV2	TRBD2	TRBJ2-2	CASKRLAGVGELFF	TGTGCCAGCAAGCGACTAGCGGGGGTCGGGGAGCTGTTTTTT
-	TRBV18	TRBD2	TRBJ2-1	CASSPPLLLAGVEQFF	TGTGCCAGCTCACCACCTTTATTACTAGCGGGAGTTGAGCAGTTCTTC
-	TRBV21-1	-	TRBJ2-5	CASSWSGQGIETQYF	TGTGCCAGCAGCTGGTCCGGACAGGGTATAGAGACCCAGTACTTC
few	TRBV5-1	TRBD2	TRBJ2-1	CASSLSGKQGEQFF	TGCGCCAGCAGTCTTAGCGGGAAGCAGGGTGAGCAGTTCTTC
-	TRBV5-6	-	TRBJ2-7	CASSRSYEQYF	TGTGCCAGCAGCCGCTCCTACGAGCAGTACTTC
-	TRBV27	TRBD2	TRBJ2-5	CASSPRPGLAGQTQHF	TGTGCCAGCAGTCCCCGCCCGGGACTAGCGGGACAGACCCAGCACTTC
few	TRBV4-1	TRBD2	TRBJ2-3	CASSQDFSGGPYTDTQYF	TGCGCCAGCAGCCAAGACTTTAGCGGGGGGCCCTACACAGATACGCAGTATTTT
-	TRBV6-5	TRBD1	TRBJ2-1	CASSSGQGGGNEQFF	TGTGCCAGCAGTTCCGGACAGGGGGGAGGGAATGAGCAGTTCTTC
-	TRBV27	TRBD2	TRBJ2-3	CASGGGMTTDTQYF	TGTGCCAGCGGGGGGGGGATGACCACAGATACGCAGTATTTT
-	TRBV29-1	TRBD2	TRBJ2-1	CSVGYGRGNEQFF	TGCAGCGTTGGGTACGGGAGGGGCAATGAGCAGTTCTTC